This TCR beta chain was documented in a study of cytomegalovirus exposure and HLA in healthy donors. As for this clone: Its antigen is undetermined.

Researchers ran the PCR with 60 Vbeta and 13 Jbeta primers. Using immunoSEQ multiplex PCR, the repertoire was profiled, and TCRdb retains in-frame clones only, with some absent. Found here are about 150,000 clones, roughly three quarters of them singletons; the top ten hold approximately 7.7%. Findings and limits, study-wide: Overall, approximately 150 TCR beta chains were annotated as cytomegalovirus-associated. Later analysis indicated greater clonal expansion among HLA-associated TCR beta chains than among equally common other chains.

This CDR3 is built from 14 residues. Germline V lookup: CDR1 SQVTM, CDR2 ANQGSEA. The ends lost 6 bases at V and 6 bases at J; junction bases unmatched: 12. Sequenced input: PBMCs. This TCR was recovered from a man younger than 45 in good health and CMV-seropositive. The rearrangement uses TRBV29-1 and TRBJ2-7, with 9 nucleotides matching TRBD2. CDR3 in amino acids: CSVTPGLALLEQYF. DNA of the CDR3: TGCAGCGTCACTCCGGGACTAGCTCTCCTCGAGCAGTACTTC.